This TCR beta chain came from a study of esophageal squamous cell carcinoma under preoperative chemotherapy. Findings and limits, study-wide: Clonal contraction, more than amplification, hit abundant clones after paclitaxel-nedaplatin.

As regards this clonotype: Its antigen remains unidentified. Germline is not matched at one junction end, which may reflect a read error.

The time point here: before preoperative PTX-NDP chemotherapy. The V gene's germline CDR1 is SGHVS and CDR2 FNYEAQ. This CDR3 is built from 16 residues. TCRdb reprocessed the PCR reads via MiXCR and lists one record per CDR3 protein. The sample shows tens of thousands of distinct CDR3 sequences, roughly 50% of them seen only once. The chain recombines TRBV7-6 with TRBJ2-3; weak D call: TRBD2 (7 bases). This specimen was acquired from a patient given preoperative chemotherapy. This clonotype was obtained from a human donor with esophageal squamous cell carcinoma. The donor label of this sample is uncertain. DNA of the CDR3: TGTGCCAGCAGCTTCCTAGGGGGGGGGAGCAAAAATATGCAGTATTTC. It codes for CASSFLGGGSKNMQYF.